This T cell receptor (beta chain) was captured by sequencing in a study of blood T cell repertoires in COVID-19. Study information: T cells, B-cell-depleted T cells, or PBMCs supplied cDNA or gDNA.

Original data processing: Researchers report that nucleated cell counts were estimated from reference gene primer amplification. Here immunoSEQ multiplex PCR was the method, and the copy in TCRdb shows in-frame clones only, minus some. V, J and clone size are those of that table, while D and trimming were read from the DNA. The sample has about 280,000 clones, approximately 86% seen once. The receptor was isolated from a middle-aged man with active or convalescent COVID-19. Sequencing used peripheral blood.

CDR3 in DNA: TGTGCCACCAGCAGAGAGGAGGGACAGCCTATTCAAGAGACCCAGTACTTC. It encodes CATSREEGQPIQETQYF. The V gene is TRBV15, the J gene TRBJ2-5; TRBD1 is a possible D gene (7 bases). CDR3 length: 17 residues. V was cut by 0 bases and J by 2 bases, with 16 bases left in between. Germline V CDR1 and CDR2: LNHNV, YYDKDF (reference sequence). Full variable domain (remainder filled in from reference TRBV15 and TRBJ2-5): DAMVIQNPRYQVTQFGKPVTLSCSQTLNHNVMYWYQQKSSQAPKLLFHYYDKDFNNEADTPDNFQSRRPNTSFCFLDIRSPGLGDTAMYLCATSREEGQPIQETQYFGPGTRLLVL.